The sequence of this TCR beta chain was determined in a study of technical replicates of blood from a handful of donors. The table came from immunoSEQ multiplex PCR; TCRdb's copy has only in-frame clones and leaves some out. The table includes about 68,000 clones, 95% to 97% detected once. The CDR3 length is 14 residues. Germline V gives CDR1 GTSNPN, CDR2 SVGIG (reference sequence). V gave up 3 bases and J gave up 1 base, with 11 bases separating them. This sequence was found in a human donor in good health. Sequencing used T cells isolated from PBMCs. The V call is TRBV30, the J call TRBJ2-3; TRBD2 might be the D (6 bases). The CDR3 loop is CAWRGGTGTDTQYF. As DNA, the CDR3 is TGTGCCTGGAGAGGCGGGACTGGCACAGATACGCAGTATTTT.